What follows describes a single T cell receptor beta chain. The sample is drawn from a study of T cell responses to AZD1222 COVID-19 vaccine. Using immunoSEQ multiplex PCR, the repertoire was profiled, and TCRdb retains in-frame clones only, with some absent. This repertoire shows about 39,000 clones, around 89% found once; its top ten account for roughly 25%. Trimming pared 4 bases from V and 7 bases from J, leaving 18 bases between. The germline V gene encodes CDR1 SGHRS and CDR2 YFSETQ. The CDR3 runs 15 residues. The TCR sequence derives from an adult who received the AZD1222 COVID-19 vaccine. V and J are TRBV5-1 and TRBJ2-1; possibly TRBD1 or TRBD2 for D (5 bases each). The sample consisted of peripheral blood, taken 28 days after the second AZD1222 dose. In DNA form, the CDR3 reads TGCGCCAGCAGCCCCGAACACGGGGCTCGGAATGAGCAGTTCTTC. It yields the protein CASSPEHGARNEQFF.